This T cell receptor beta chain was captured by sequencing in a study of blood T cells in healthy people across ages. Whole-study results and caveats: Donor CMV infection status was unknown, possibly confounding age-related changes in expanded clonotypes.

Using a J-beta primer mix together with a sample-barcoded 5' primer, a second PCR was run for about 6 to 11 cycles. TCRdb redid the calling of the 5' RACE reads with MiXCR, one entry per CDR3 protein. In the table there are 650,000 to 800,000 distinct CDR3 sequences, about 51% of which are singletons. This clonotype was found many times. Its target is unknown. Individuals who donated were healthy Caucasians from Russia aged roughly 6 to 90. Total RNA, at least 6 micrograms per sample, came from PBMCs. Germline CDR1 is SGHTA and CDR2 is FQGNSA. The CDR3 has 14 residues. V was pared by 1 base and J by 4 bases, with 8 bases between.

This rearrangement joins TRBV7-2 to TRBJ1-5, with D possibly TRBD1 on 5 matching bases. This clonotype was sampled from a woman older than 75 in good health. Sample: blood. CDR3 amino acids: CASSLDRFNQPQHF. The CDR3 DNA follows: TGTGCCAGCAGCTTAGACAGGTTTAATCAGCCCCAGCATTTT.